One TCR beta chain is described in this entry. The method was immunoSEQ multiplex PCR; TCRdb's version includes in-frame clones alone and lacks a portion of them. The table lists some 24,000 clones, roughly 90% of them singletons, with just under 9.5% in the top ten. The data were obtained in a study of T cell changes during pregnancy in multiple sclerosis. The germline V and J ends were trimmed by 5 bases and 3 bases, with 10 bases remaining between them. The germline CDR1 and CDR2 sequences are SGHTA and FQGTGA. The CDR3 totals 13 residues. This chain joins TRBV7-3 and TRBJ2-5; D might be TRBD1 (6 bases). The source material was CD8+ T cells from peripheral blood mononuclear cells, sampled in the third trimester of pregnancy. The receptor was derived from a female donor in good health, enrolled as a control in a pregnancy study. The CDR3 sequence: CASSRAGEETQYF. CDR3 bases: TGTGCCAGCAGCCGTGCAGGGGAAGAGACCCAGTACTTC.